A single sample is the source of the 5 T cell receptor beta chains below, sequenced in a study of shared clonotypes between healthy human individuals. Cells designated naive CD8 were CD45RO-negative and were positively selected for CCR7, with terminally differentiated effector memory CD45RA+ cells excluded. Sequenced by immunoSEQ multiplex PCR; TCRdb stores in-frame clones only, minus some. Of a few million clones in the sample, about 94% were seen once. Sequenced input: naive CD8+ T cells from PBMCs. All receptors derive from a man aged 18 to 29 in good health. Some clones in this sample may be carry-over from other donors' samples.

The genes are TRBV15 and TRBJ2-7, with D possibly TRBD1 on 6 matching bases. CDR1 is LNHNV, CDR2 YYDKDF, per germline (reference sequence). The CDR3 extends over 15 amino acids. V was clipped by 4 bases and J by 3 bases, with 16 bases between them. For the CDR3, the DNA is TGTGCCACCAGCATCCTCTCAGGGACACTCTACGAGCAGTACTTC. This encodes CATSILSGTLYEQYF.

The chain employs TRBV1 and TRBJ1-1. TRBV1 corresponds to a pseudogene. The CDR3 sequence is 14 residues long. The CDR3 protein is CTSSQAPGPSEAFF. The CDR3 DNA reads TGCACCAGCAGCCAGGCCCCGGGACCGTCTGAAGCTTTCTTT.

V and J are TRBV7-3 and TRBJ2-1; 15 nucleotides align to TRBD2. CDR3 length: 16 amino acids. The V gene's germline CDR1 is SGHTA and CDR2 FQGTGA. Unmatched junction bases numbered 2, after V lost 4 bases and J lost 4 bases. CDR3 sequence (DNA): TGTGCCAGCAGCTCGGGACTAGCGGGAGGATACAATGAGCAGTTCTTC. It is translated as CASSSGLAGGYNEQFF.

This clone was recorded only once. The gene calls are TRBV4-3 and TRBJ2-1; 7 bases are a match to TRBD1. Unmatched junction bases numbered 11, after V lost 3 bases and J lost 3 bases. There are 17 residues in the CDR3. The V gene's germline CDR1 is LGHNA and CDR2 YSLEER. The CDR3 here is CASSQDRGPPFYNEQFF. CDR3 nucleotides: TGCGCCAGCAGCCAGGATAGGGGGCCCCCCTTCTACAATGAGCAGTTCTTC.

This rearrangement joins TRBV9 to TRBJ2-5; 16 bases align to TRBD2. V shed 3 bases, J shed 5 bases, and the junction held 4 bases outside the gene matches. The CDR3 sequence is 16 residues long. CDR1 is SGDLS and CDR2 is YYNGEE in the germline V gene. The DNA of the CDR3 is TGTGCCAGCAGCGCGGGACTAGCGGGAGGGGGGGAGACCCAGTACTTC. Protein: CASSAGLAGGGETQYF. The complete variable domain, with remaining parts taken from reference TRBV9 and TRBJ2-5, reads DSGVTQTPKHLITATGQRVTLRCSPRSGDLSVYWYQQSLDQGLQFLIQYYNGEERAKGNILERFSAQQFPDLHSELNLSSLELGDSALYFCASSAGLAGGGETQYFGPGTRLLVL.